This passage covers 19 T cell receptor beta chains from one sample sequenced in a study of OX40 agonist ivuxolimab in advanced cancers. The data were produced by immunoSEQ multiplex PCR, yet TCRdb's version contains in-frame clones alone and is incomplete. The sample includes 30,000 to 45,000 clones, 88% of them seen just once. This specimen consisted of CD4+ or CD8+ T cells sorted from blood, obtained in a trial of the OX40 agonist ivuxolimab. The origin of the receptors is an adult with an advanced solid tumor such as melanoma, head and neck, liver or kidney cancer.

The rearrangement joins TRBV7-9 to TRBJ2-1, with D perhaps matching TRBD1 (5 bases). CDR3 size: 16 residues. Germline lookup yields CDR1 SEHNR and CDR2 FQNEAQ (reference sequence). Trimming stripped 4 bases from V and 0 bases from J, with 13 bases between. In DNA, the CDR3 is TGTGCCAGCAGCTCACTCAGGGCGAGCTCCTACAATGAGCAGTTCTTC. Residues: CASSSLRASSYNEQFF.

The J gene is TRBJ2-7, the V gene TRBV6-5, with 8 bases aligning to TRBD1. V shed 6 bases and J 2 bases; nucleotides not matched to a gene: 6. Germline assignment: CDR1 MNHEY and CDR2 SVGAGI. The CDR3 has 14 residues. Here the CDR3 reads CASSRQGRTYEQYF. CDR3 DNA: TGTGCCAGCAGCCGACAGGGGCGCACCTACGAGCAGTACTTC.

The chain has TRBV5-6 and TRBJ2-7, with 9 bases matching TRBD2. The V segment lost 0 bases and the J segment 2 bases; nucleotides outside the gene matches: 3. The germline V gene has CDR1 SGHDT and CDR2 YYEEEE. There are 15 residues in the CDR3. The CDR3 spells CASSLGLAGAYEQYF. The CDR3 DNA reads TGTGCCAGCAGCTTGGGGTTAGCGGGAGCCTACGAGCAGTACTTC.

A single count supports this clone. This rearrangement joins TRBV5-1 to TRBJ1-4; D remains ambiguous. Trimming removed 2 bases at V and 8 bases at J, with 13 bases between. The CDR3 runs 14 residues. Germline V gene lookup returns CDR1 SGHRS and CDR2 YFSETQ. The DNA for the CDR3 is TGCGCCAGCAGCTTTGGGCAGCCGGGGGAAAAACTGTTTTTT. As protein: CASSFGQPGEKLFF.

V is TRBV11-2 and J is TRBJ2-7; no firm D call. This CDR3 is 11 amino acids long. The germline V gene has CDR1 SGHAT and CDR2 FQNNGV. V lost 1 base to trimming and J lost 2 bases, with 0 bases between them. The CDR3 DNA sequence: TGTGCCAGCAGCTTAGCCTACGAGCAGTACTTC. This encodes CASSLAYEQYF.

In its sample, this clone was seen a few times. The chain carries TRBV11-2 and TRBJ1-2, with TRBD1 matching over 7 bases. From germline, CDR1 is SGHAT and CDR2 FQNNGV. The CDR3 runs to 15 residues. The trim removed 1 base at V and 4 bases at J, leaving 6 bases unmatched. This CDR3 reads CASSLGLAGGYGYTF. The CDR3 bases are TGTGCCAGCAGCTTAGGTTTGGCAGGGGGCTATGGCTACACCTTC. The full variable domain, rest sourced from reference TRBV11-2 and TRBJ1-2, is EAGVAQSPRYKIIEKRQSVAFWCNPISGHATLYWYQQILGQGPKLLIQFQNNGVVDDSQLPKDRFSAERLKGVDSTLKIQPAKLEDSAVYLCASSLGLAGGYGYTFGSGTRLTVV.

CDR3 in amino acids: CARSRGTDSYEQYF. As DNA, the CDR3 is TGTGCTCGCTCGAGAGGGACTGACTCCTACGAGCAGTACTTC. V gene TRBV30 combines with J gene TRBJ2-7, with TRBD2 as a possible D gene (6 bases). CDR3 length equals 14 residues. Germline CDR1 is GTSNPN and CDR2 is SVGIG (reference sequence).

This chain's CDR3 is CASSLQGFPYNEQFF. CDR3 sequence (DNA): TGTGCCAGCAGCCTGCAGGGGTTCCCCTACAATGAGCAGTTCTTC. The V call is TRBV11-3, the J call TRBJ2-1, with D maybe TRBD1 (6 bases). Trimming left V 5 bases short and J 2 bases short, with 13 bases between. The CDR3 has 15 residues. The germline gives CDR1 SGHNT, CDR2 YENEEA.

The chain employs TRBV6-5 and TRBJ2-5; 14 bases fit TRBD2. This CDR3 spans 15 amino acids. With 8 bases clipped from V and 4 bases from J, the junction kept 6 bases outside the gene matches. Germline V gene sequence: CDR1 MNHEY, CDR2 SVGAGI. CDR3 nucleotide sequence: TGTGCCAGCGCGACTAGCGGGGGGGTAGGAGAGACCCAGTACTTC. Translated: CASATSGGVGETQYF.

This chain joins TRBV10-1 and TRBJ2-7; 8 bases agree with TRBD2. The trim removed 6 bases at V and 2 bases at J, leaving 6 bases unmatched. The length of the CDR3 is 14 residues. The germline gives CDR1 WNHNN, CDR2 SYGVQD (reference sequence). The CDR3 sequence: CASSPAGRAYEQYF. The CDR3 DNA is TGCGCCAGCAGCCCAGCCGGGAGGGCCTACGAGCAGTACTTC.

V gene TRBV5-1 combines with J gene TRBJ2-5; D unresolved. V gave up 3 bases and J gave up 5 bases, with 8 bases separating them. The germline gives CDR1 SGHRS, CDR2 YFSETQ. This CDR3 has 12 amino acids. The CDR3 protein is CASSYTLETQYF. The CDR3 DNA sequence: TGCGCCAGCAGCTATACGTTGGAGACCCAGTACTTC.

The chain recombines TRBV2 with TRBJ2-1; 11 nucleotides line up with TRBD2. V lost 6 bases to trimming and J lost 2 bases; unmatched junction nucleotides: 3. The CDR3 spans 15 residues. CDR1 SNHLY and CDR2 FYNNEI come from the germline V gene. The CDR3 here is CASRGTSGTYNEQFF. CDR3 in DNA: TGTGCCAGCAGGGGGACTAGCGGAACCTACAATGAGCAGTTCTTC.

This chain joins TRBV7-9 and TRBJ2-3; D is unresolved. CDR3 size: 17 residues. V was shortened by 1 base and J by 0 bases, with 14 bases between the two germline ends. From germline, CDR1 is SEHNR and CDR2 FQNEAQ (reference sequence). CDR3 region: CASSLGWAETSTDTQYF. The CDR3 DNA sequence: TGTGCCAGCAGCTTAGGATGGGCGGAAACTAGCACAGATACGCAGTATTTT. Full variable domain (rest looked up from reference TRBV7-9 and TRBJ2-3): DTGVSQNPRHKITKRGQNVTFRCDPISEHNRLYWYRQTLGQGPEFLTYFQNEAQLEKSRLLSDRFSAERPKGSFSTLEIQRTEQGDSAMYLCASSLGWAETSTDTQYFGPGTRLTVL.

The gene calls are TRBV2 and TRBJ2-7, with unresolved D. The length of the CDR3 is 15 residues. Trimming left V 3 bases short and J 0 bases short, with 12 bases between. Per germline, CDR1 SNHLY and CDR2 FYNNEI. The CDR3 reads CASSDTVWSSYEQYF. For the CDR3, the DNA is TGTGCCAGCAGTGATACAGTCTGGAGCTCCTACGAGCAGTACTTC.

The gene calls are TRBV7-8 and TRBJ2-5; D perhaps matches TRBD1 (6 bases). Trimming left V 1 base short and J 6 bases short, with 18 bases between. CDR1 is SGHVS, CDR2 FQNEAQ, per germline. CDR3 length: 16 amino acids. The CDR3 region has the DNA TGTGCCAGCAGCTTAGTTTGGGGCAGGGGATCGAAGACCCAGTACTTC. It translates to CASSLVWGRGSKTQYF. Together with reference TRBV7-8 and TRBJ2-5, the CDR3 gives the full variable domain: GAGVSQSPRYKVAKRGQDVALRCDPISGHVSLFWYQQALGQGPEFLTYFQNEAQLDKSGLPSDRFFAERPEGSVSTLKIQRTQQEDSAVYLCASSLVWGRGSKTQYFGPGTRLLVL.

The chain uses TRBV13 and TRBJ2-7, with D tentatively TRBD1 (6 bases). The V gene's germline CDR1 is PRHDT and CDR2 FYEKMQ (reference sequence). The ends were cut back, 5 bases at V and 4 bases at J, with 15 bases in the middle. The CDR3 consists of 14 residues. The CDR3 DNA follows: TGTGCCAGCAGCCTCCCAGGTGGGACATACGAGCAGTACTTC. This sequence encodes CASSLPGGTYEQYF.

J is TRBJ2-2 and V is TRBV9, with 10 bases identical to TRBD2. The CDR3 length is 15 residues. Germline loops: CDR1 SGDLS, CDR2 YYNGEE. V lost 3 bases to trimming and J lost 4 bases; unmatched junction nucleotides: 3. The CDR3 region has the DNA TGTGCCAGCAGCGGGATAGCGGGAGGCACCGGGGAGCTGTTTTTT. Translating gives CASSGIAGGTGELFF.

Of note for this clone: A junction end diverges from the germline sequence, so it may reflect a read error. The rearrangement uses TRBV28 and TRBJ2-3; D is possibly TRBD1 (5 bases). The CDR3 runs to 13 residues. Germline-derived CDR1 and CDR2 are MDHEN and SYDVKM. The CDR3 loop reads CASRYVDRTPLNF. CDR3 DNA: TGTGCCAGCAGATATGTCGACAGAACTCCTCTCAATTTT.

V usage is TRBV7-9 and J usage is TRBJ1-1; D is unclear. CDR3 size: 13 residues. Trimming took off 3 bases at V and 2 bases at J, with 7 bases between the two ends. Looked up from germline, CDR1 is SEHNR and CDR2 is FQNEAQ (reference sequence). The CDR3: CASSLMVNTEAFF. The CDR3 nucleotides read TGTGCCAGCAGCTTGATGGTCAACACTGAAGCTTTCTTT.